One T cell receptor beta chain is described in this entry. These data originate in a study of healthy donors' naive CD4 and CD8 T cells. Each TCR library used approximately 500 ng of total RNA and a linear amplification protocol. TCRdb called the reads again in MiXCR, with one record for every CDR3 protein. The repertoire holds 180,000 or so distinct CDR3 sequences, about 76% seen once, with roughly 2.3% in the top ten. The germline V and J ends were trimmed by 3 bases and 1 base, with 9 bases remaining between them. Germline-derived CDR1 and CDR2 are SGHAT and FQNNGV. The CDR3 has 14 amino acids. The sample was naive CD4+ and CD8+ T cells sorted from blood, pooled from several donors. The chain has TRBV11-2 and TRBJ1-2; D not certain. The TCR originated in a pool of human donors in good health; the sample pools cells from several healthy donors. As DNA, the CDR3 is TGTGCCAGCAGCTTGATTCAGAGTAACTATGGCTACACCTTC. It specifies CASSLIQSNYGYTF.